What follows describes a single T cell receptor beta chain. The antigen remains undetermined. TCRdb reprocessed the 5' RACE reads via MiXCR and lists one record per CDR3 protein. The table includes about 520,000 distinct CDR3 sequences, approximately 22% detected once. The sample is drawn from a study of identical twins. Findings and caveats of the study: Insertions were reduced in abundant cord blood beta clonotypes but not in memory repertoires.

The V and J ends lost 6 bases and 6 bases respectively, with 12 bases between them. Germline lookup yields CDR1 DFQATT and CDR2 SNEGSKA (reference sequence). The CDR3 runs 11 residues. These data were also reused for a study on T cells expressing NK-cell markers. As reported in that work: CD3+CD56+NKG2C+, CD3+CD56+NKG2C- and CD3+CD56-NKG2C+ T cells, once sorted, supplied the TCR beta repertoires. With respect to HCMV, seven of the eight sequenced donors were seropositive, and one was seronegative. In about 6 donors, dominant CD3+CD56+NKG2C+ clonotypes ranked among the top 10 CD8+ clonotypes.

The chain combines TRBV20-1 with TRBJ2-7, with a tentative D call TRBD1 (7 bases). This clonotype was sampled from a woman aged 18-29 years in good health. Source material: CD4+ T cells sorted from blood. The CDR3 protein is CSAGGTAEQYF. The CDR3 coding sequence is TGCAGTGCGGGCGGGACAGCCGAGCAGTACTTC.